Each of the 25 T cell receptor beta chains below was sequenced from the same sample in a study of T cell responses to AZD1222 COVID-19 vaccine. Assay used: immunoSEQ multiplex PCR; TCRdb lists only in-frame clones, some missing. The sample includes roughly 160,000 clones, around 91% seen only once; the top ten take 6.9%. Here the sequenced sample was peripheral blood, taken on day 0 of AZD1222 vaccination. These receptors all come from an adult in good health.

This clone occurred a few times. Other DNA sequences in this sample translate to the same CDR3. The chain links TRBV19 to TRBJ1-1; no clear D. The V gene's germline CDR1 is LNHDA and CDR2 SQIVND (reference sequence). The V end lost 1 base, the J end lost 2 bases, and 5 bases lay between the germline ends. CDR3 length: 13 residues. In DNA form, the CDR3 reads TGTGCCAGTAGTATAGGGGTAAACACTGAAGCTTTCTTT. Its translation is CASSIGVNTEAFF.

V is TRBV19 and J is TRBJ2-2, with D uncertain. Between the trimmed V and J ends, which lost 1 base and 5 bases, there was a span of 8 bases. Looked up from germline, CDR1 is LNHDA and CDR2 is SQIVND (reference sequence). The CDR3 contains 14 residues. The CDR3 here is CASSIVLRTGELFF. CDR3 nucleotides: TGTGCCAGTAGTATAGTACTGCGGACCGGGGAGCTGTTTTTT.

V usage is TRBV5-1 and J usage is TRBJ1-1; 9 bases are shared with TRBD1. The CDR3 contains 14 residues. Per germline, CDR1 SGHRS and CDR2 YFSETQ. The V gene end was trimmed by 0 bases and the J gene end by 6 bases; junction bases not matched to a gene: 3. The DNA of the CDR3 is TGCGCCAGCAGCTTGGGACAGGGGGTTCCTGAAGCTTTCTTT. This translates into CASSLGQGVPEAFF.

The chain is built from TRBV5-1 and TRBJ2-1, with 7 bases fitting TRBD1. The CDR3 sequence is 13 residues long. V shed 4 bases and J 7 bases; nucleotides not matched to a gene: 5. The germline V gene has CDR1 SGHRS and CDR2 YFSETQ. CDR3 DNA: TGCGCCAGCAGCCCGGGACAGAATAATGAGCAGTTCTTC. Translating gives CASSPGQNNEQFF.

V and J are TRBV6-5 and TRBJ1-4, with D uncertain. Trimming pared 1 base from V and 7 bases from J, leaving 4 bases between. The germline V gene has CDR1 MNHEY and CDR2 SVGAGI. This CDR3 has 12 amino acids. CDR3 residues: CASSYLGEKLFF. CDR3 coding DNA: TGTGCCAGCAGTTACTTAGGTGAAAAACTGTTTTTT.

The genes are TRBV7-2 and TRBJ1-5, with a possible D match to TRBD1 (5 bases). Per the germline V gene, CDR1 is SGHTA and CDR2 is FQGNSA. V lost 3 bases and J 3 bases, leaving 9 bases between the germline ends. The CDR3 runs 14 residues. DNA of the CDR3: TGTGCCAGCAGCTTCGGGACGCCCAATCAGCCCCAGCATTTT. Its translation is CASSFGTPNQPQHF.

The chain couples TRBV5-4 to TRBJ1-5, with D possibly TRBD1 on 5 matching bases. The germline V gene encodes CDR1 SGHNT and CDR2 YYREEE (reference sequence). Trimming cost V 3 bases and J 0 bases, with 7 bases left between them. The CDR3 is 14 residues long. The CDR3 bases are TGTGCCAGCAGCTCGCAGGGTAGCAATCAGCCCCAGCATTTT. Amino acid sequence: CASSSQGSNQPQHF. Using reference TRBV5-4 and TRBJ1-5 for the parts outside the CDR3, the full variable domain is ETGVTQSPTHLIKTRGQQVTLRCSSQSGHNTVSWYQQALGQGPQFIFQYYREEENGRGNFPPRFSGLQFPNYSSELNVNALELDDSALYLCASSSQGSNQPQHFGDGTRLSIL.

The chain uses TRBV7-2 and TRBJ1-6, with no clear D. The CDR3 spans 15 residues. The V end lost 5 bases, the J end lost 7 bases, and 15 bases lay between the germline ends. Germline V gene data show CDR1 as SGHTA and CDR2 as FQGNSA. The CDR3: CASSRDKMNNSPLHF. In DNA, the CDR3 is TGTGCCAGCAGCAGAGACAAAATGAACAATTCACCCCTCCACTTT.

The chain uses TRBV4-2 and TRBJ1-6; D gene uncertain. In germline, CDR1 is LGHNA, CDR2 YNFKEQ. CDR3 length: 16 residues. V was clipped by 0 bases and J by 9 bases, with 15 bases between them. Here the CDR3 DNA reads TGTGCCAGCAGCCAAGATTCTACGGGCGGAGGTTCACCCCTCCACTTT. Protein sequence: CASSQDSTGGGSPLHF.

The chain carries TRBV7-2 and TRBJ1-2; no clear D. This CDR3 has 15 residues. The ends were cut back, 5 bases at V and 0 bases at J, with 13 bases in the middle. Germline V CDR1 and CDR2: SGHTA, FQGNSA. CDR3 in amino acids: CASSPVGSANYGYTF. CDR3 DNA: TGTGCCAGCAGCCCAGTTGGTTCAGCTAACTATGGCTACACCTTC.

The genes are TRBV5-1 and TRBJ2-3, with D maybe TRBD2 (6 bases). Germline V gene sequence: CDR1 SGHRS, CDR2 YFSETQ. V lost 2 bases, J lost 1 base, and 8 bases lay in between. The CDR3 loop spans 14 amino acids. This CDR3 is CASSFWGGTDTQYF. CDR3 bases: TGCGCCAGCAGCTTCTGGGGGGGCACAGATACGCAGTATTTT.

V gene TRBV2 combines with J gene TRBJ2-3; 10 bases fit TRBD2. Germline-derived CDR1 and CDR2 are SNHLY and FYNNEI. The V gene end was trimmed by 5 bases and the J gene end by 2 bases; junction bases not matched to a gene: 4. The CDR3 covers 15 residues. The CDR3 DNA sequence: TGTGCCAGCAGTAGCGGGGGGGCTTCCACAGATACGCAGTATTTT. Translation gives CASSSGGASTDTQYF.

The chain links TRBV9 to TRBJ2-3; TRBD2 is a possible D gene (5 bases). There are 14 residues in the CDR3. CDR1 and CDR2 (germline): SGDLS, YYNGEE. Trimming shortened V by 0 bases and J by 7 bases, and 12 bases separated the two germline ends. In DNA, the CDR3 is TGTGCCAGCAGCGTAGTTCGCGCCGGGAATACGCAGTATTTT. Translation gives CASSVVRAGNTQYF.

This CDR3 reads CASSPPLQRQVATNEKLFF. CDR3 sequence (DNA): TGTGCCAGCAGCCCCCCCCTACAGAGACAAGTTGCAACTAATGAAAAACTGTTTTTT. This chain joins TRBV27 and TRBJ1-4; D remains ambiguous. The CDR3 consists of 19 residues. The ends were cut back, 6 bases at V and 0 bases at J, with 23 bases in the middle. In germline, CDR1 is MNHEY, CDR2 SMNVEV (reference sequence). Supplemented by reference TRBV27 and TRBJ1-4, the full variable domain reads EAQVTQNPRYLITVTGKKLTVTCSQNMNHEYMSWYRQDPGLGLRQIYYSMNVEVTDKGDVPEGYKVSRKEKRNFPLILESPSPNQTSLYFCASSPPLQRQVATNEKLFFGSGTQLSVL.

The V and J genes are TRBV10-2 and TRBJ1-2; D call uncertain. Germline V gene sequence: CDR1 WSHSY, CDR2 SAAADI. The CDR3 spans 14 residues. V was shortened by 0 bases and J by 5 bases, with 10 bases between the two germline ends. The CDR3: CASSESPGEYGYTF. The DNA of the CDR3 is TGCGCCAGCAGTGAGTCGCCAGGTGAATATGGCTACACCTTC.

The chain combines TRBV6-5 with TRBJ2-7; D is ambiguous. Germline assignment: CDR1 MNHEY and CDR2 SVGAGI. V lost 6 bases and J 7 bases, leaving 10 bases between the germline ends. The CDR3 contains 11 residues. CDR3: CASSSLEEQYF. CDR3 DNA sequence: TGTGCCAGCAGCTCCCTGGAGGAGCAGTACTTC.

This clone was detected only once. This chain uses TRBV3-1 (or the pseudogene TRBV3-2) with TRBJ2-7, with 7 bases aligning to TRBD1. This CDR3 spans 14 amino acids. Germline CDR1 and CDR2: LGHDT and YNNKEL (reference sequence). With V trimmed by 1 base and J by 4 bases, 4 bases remained unmatched. The DNA for the CDR3 is TGTGCCAGCAGCCAAGGGTCAGGGGGTTACGAGCAGTACTTC. Protein sequence: CASSQGSGGYEQYF.

The rearrangement links TRBV11-3 to TRBJ2-1; a possible D gene is TRBD1 (6 bases). V lost 5 bases to trimming and J lost 6 bases, with 20 bases between them. Germline assignment: CDR1 SGHNT and CDR2 YENEEA. This CDR3 has 16 amino acids. CDR3 protein: CASSQRTGSRFNEQFF. The CDR3 DNA sequence: TGTGCCAGCAGCCAGCGAACAGGGTCCCGGTTCAATGAGCAGTTCTTC.

The chain uses TRBV23-1 and TRBJ2-7; the match to TRBD1 covers 7 bases. TRBV23-1 is an ORF for which the function is uncertain. The CDR3 contains 14 residues. With 7 bases clipped from V and 2 bases from J, the junction kept 8 bases outside the gene matches. As DNA, the CDR3 is TGCGCCAGCACCCGGGACGGGACAGCCTACGAGCAGTACGTC. Residues: CASTRDGTAYEQYV.

The rearrangement uses TRBV7-2 and TRBJ1-5, with D hard to call. The CDR3 spans 14 residues. Trimming took 6 bases from V and 6 from J, leaving 15 bases between them. Germline V gene lookup returns CDR1 SGHTA and CDR2 FQGNSA. CDR3 bases: TGTGCCAGCAGTTCCTCGGGTTTCCCTCAGCCCCAGCATTTT. Protein: CASSSSGFPQPQHF.

The chain carries TRBV5-6 and TRBJ1-2; D is uncertain. CDR3 length: 15 amino acids. Between the trimmed V and J ends, which lost 0 bases and 0 bases, there was a span of 9 bases. Germline loops: CDR1 SGHDT, CDR2 YYEEEE. The CDR3 spells CASSLGQWANYGYTF. The CDR3 DNA reads TGTGCCAGCAGCTTGGGCCAGTGGGCTAACTATGGCTACACCTTC.

V usage is TRBV11-3 and J usage is TRBJ2-2; 8 bases map to TRBD1. V gave up 5 bases and J gave up 4 bases; unmatched junction bases: 6. The CDR3 contains 15 residues. The germline V gene encodes CDR1 SGHNT and CDR2 YENEEA. This chain's CDR3 is CASSKDRGGTGELFF. The DNA of the CDR3 is TGTGCCAGCAGCAAAGACAGGGGTGGCACCGGGGAGCTGTTTTTT.

The rearrangement links TRBV4-1 to TRBJ2-5; 11 positions agree with TRBD2. This CDR3 is built from 16 residues. Germline V gene sequence: CDR1 MGHRA, CDR2 YSYEKL. V shed 4 bases and J 0 bases; nucleotides not matched to a gene: 4. In DNA form, the CDR3 reads TGCGCCAGCAGCCTACTAGCGGGGGCGTACCAAGAGACCCAGTACTTC. This gives the protein CASSLLAGAYQETQYF.

The chain employs TRBV2 and TRBJ1-1; D might be TRBD1 (6 bases). The germline CDR1 and CDR2 sequences are SNHLY and FYNNEI. Trimming took 2 bases from V and 2 from J, leaving 18 bases between them. This CDR3 contains 17 residues. CDR3 loop: CASSENLGQIFNTEAFF. The CDR3 DNA sequence: TGTGCCAGCAGTGAAAATCTCGGACAGATATTTAACACTGAAGCTTTCTTT.

The CDR3 coding sequence is TGTGCCAGCAGCTTATTTACAATTCGGGCCAGCTACTACGAGCAGTACTTC. It translates to CASSLFTIRASYYEQYF. This rearrangement joins TRBV11-2 to TRBJ2-7, with D unclear. Germline CDR1 is SGHAT and CDR2 is FQNNGV. Trimming removed 2 bases at V and 3 bases at J, with 20 bases between. The CDR3 is 17 amino acids. Supplemented by reference TRBV11-2 and TRBJ2-7, the full variable domain reads EAGVAQSPRYKIIEKRQSVAFWCNPISGHATLYWYQQILGQGPKLLIQFQNNGVVDDSQLPKDRFSAERLKGVDSTLKIQPAKLEDSAVYLCASSLFTIRASYYEQYFGPGTRLTVT.